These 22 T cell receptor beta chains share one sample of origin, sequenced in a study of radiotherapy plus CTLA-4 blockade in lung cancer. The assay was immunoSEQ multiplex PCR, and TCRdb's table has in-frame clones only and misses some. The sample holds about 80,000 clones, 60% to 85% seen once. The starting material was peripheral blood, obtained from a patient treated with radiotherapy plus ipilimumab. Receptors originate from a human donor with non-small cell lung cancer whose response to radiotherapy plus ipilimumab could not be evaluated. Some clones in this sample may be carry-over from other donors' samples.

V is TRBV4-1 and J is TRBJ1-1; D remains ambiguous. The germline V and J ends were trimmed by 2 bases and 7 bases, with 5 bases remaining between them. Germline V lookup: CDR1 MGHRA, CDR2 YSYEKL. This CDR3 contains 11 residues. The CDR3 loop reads CASSQSLEAFF. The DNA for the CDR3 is TGCGCCAGCAGCCAATCCCTTGAAGCTTTCTTT.

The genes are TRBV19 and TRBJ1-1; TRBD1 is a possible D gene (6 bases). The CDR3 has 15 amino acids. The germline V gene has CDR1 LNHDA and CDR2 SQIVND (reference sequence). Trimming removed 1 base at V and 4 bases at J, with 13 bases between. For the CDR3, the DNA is TGTGCCAGTAGTATAGGGGGTACAGGGTCCACTGAAGCTTTCTTT. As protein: CASSIGGTGSTEAFF.

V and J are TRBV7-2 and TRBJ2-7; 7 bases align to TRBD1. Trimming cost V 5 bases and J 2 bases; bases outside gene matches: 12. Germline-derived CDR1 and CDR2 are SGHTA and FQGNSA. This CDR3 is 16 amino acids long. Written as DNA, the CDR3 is TGTGCCAGCAGCCCCCGCGCCGGGACAGACCCCTACGAGCAGTACTTC. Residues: CASSPRAGTDPYEQYF.

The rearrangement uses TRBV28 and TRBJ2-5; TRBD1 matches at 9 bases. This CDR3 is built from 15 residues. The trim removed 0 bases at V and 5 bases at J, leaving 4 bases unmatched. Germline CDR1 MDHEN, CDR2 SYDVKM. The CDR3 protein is CASSLWTGGGETQYF. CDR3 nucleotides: TGTGCCAGCAGTTTATGGACAGGGGGGGGCGAGACCCAGTACTTC.

DNA of the CDR3: TGTGCCAGCAGTTTTTCTTGGCAGGACAGTGGCTACGAGCAGTACTTC. It translates to CASSFSWQDSGYEQYF. The chain uses TRBV28 and TRBJ2-7; a possible D gene is TRBD1 (6 bases). From germline, CDR1 is MDHEN and CDR2 SYDVKM. The CDR3 is 16 residues long. V lost 3 bases to trimming and J lost 3 bases, with 18 bases between them.

CDR3 residues: CASKRASGDPDTQYF. CDR3 bases: TGTGCCAGCAAGAGGGCTAGCGGGGACCCAGATACGCAGTATTTT. The V and J genes are TRBV5-4 and TRBJ2-3; 9 bases line up with TRBD2. The CDR3 sequence is 15 residues long. CDR1 and CDR2 (germline): SGHNT, YYREEE (reference sequence). Losses at the gene ends were 6 bases for V and 4 bases for J; bases not matched to a gene: 9. The full variable domain, its missing parts supplied by reference TRBV5-4 and TRBJ2-3, is ETGVTQSPTHLIKTRGQQVTLRCSSQSGHNTVSWYQQALGQGPQFIFQYYREEENGRGNFPPRFSGLQFPNYSSELNVNALELDDSALYLCASKRASGDPDTQYFGPGTRLTVL.

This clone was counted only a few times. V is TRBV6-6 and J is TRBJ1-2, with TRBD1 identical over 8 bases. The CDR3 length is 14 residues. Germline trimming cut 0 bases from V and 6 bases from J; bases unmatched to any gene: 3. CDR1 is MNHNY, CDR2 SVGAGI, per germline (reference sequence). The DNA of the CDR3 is TGTGCCAGCAGTTACTCGGAGACAGGGGATGGCTACACCTTC. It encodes CASSYSETGDGYTF.

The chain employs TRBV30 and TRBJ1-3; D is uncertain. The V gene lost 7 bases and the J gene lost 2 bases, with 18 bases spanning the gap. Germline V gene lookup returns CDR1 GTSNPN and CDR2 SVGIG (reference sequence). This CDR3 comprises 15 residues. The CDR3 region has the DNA TGTGCCTTTTCGAGGACTGTTCTACCTGGAAACACCATATATTTT. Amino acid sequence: CAFSRTVLPGNTIYF. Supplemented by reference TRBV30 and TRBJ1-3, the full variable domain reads SQTIHQWPATLVQPVGSPLSLECTVEGTSNPNLYWYRQAAGRGLQLLFYSVGIGQISSEVPQNLSASRPQDRQFILSSKKLLLSDSGFYLCAFSRTVLPGNTIYFGEGSWLTVV.

The CDR3 here is CASAEQGATNEKLFF. CDR3 DNA sequence: TGTGCCAGCGCCGAACAGGGAGCAACTAATGAAAAACTGTTTTTT. The chain has TRBV6-5 and TRBJ1-4, with a tentative D call TRBD1 (6 bases). CDR3 length: 15 residues. The germline V gene has CDR1 MNHEY and CDR2 SVGAGI. V lost 8 bases and J 0 bases, leaving 13 bases between the germline ends.

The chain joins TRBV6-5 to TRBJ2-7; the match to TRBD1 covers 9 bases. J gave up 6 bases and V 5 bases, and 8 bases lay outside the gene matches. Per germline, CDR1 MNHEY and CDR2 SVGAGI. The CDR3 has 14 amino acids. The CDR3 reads CASSPRDRVSEQYF. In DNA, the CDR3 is TGTGCCAGCAGTCCGCGGGACAGGGTGTCCGAGCAGTACTTC.

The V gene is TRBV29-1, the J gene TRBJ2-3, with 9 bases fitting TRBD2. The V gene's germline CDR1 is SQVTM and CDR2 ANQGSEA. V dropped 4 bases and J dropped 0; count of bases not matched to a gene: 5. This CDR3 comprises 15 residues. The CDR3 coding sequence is TGCAGCGTTGGACCCAGCGGGGGGAGCACAGATACGCAGTATTTT. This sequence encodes CSVGPSGGSTDTQYF.

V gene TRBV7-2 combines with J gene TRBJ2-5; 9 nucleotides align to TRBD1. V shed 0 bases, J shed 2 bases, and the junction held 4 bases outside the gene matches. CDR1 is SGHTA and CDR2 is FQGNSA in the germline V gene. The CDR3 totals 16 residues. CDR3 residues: CASSLASTGGQETQYF. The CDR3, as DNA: TGTGCCAGCAGCTTAGCGTCGACAGGGGGGCAAGAGACCCAGTACTTC.

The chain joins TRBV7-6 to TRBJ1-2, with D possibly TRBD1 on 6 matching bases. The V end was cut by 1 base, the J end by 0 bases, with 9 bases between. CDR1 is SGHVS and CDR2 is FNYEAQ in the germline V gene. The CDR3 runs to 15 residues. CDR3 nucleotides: TGTGCCAGCAGCTTAGAGGCAGGGGCTAACTATGGCTACACCTTC. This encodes CASSLEAGANYGYTF.

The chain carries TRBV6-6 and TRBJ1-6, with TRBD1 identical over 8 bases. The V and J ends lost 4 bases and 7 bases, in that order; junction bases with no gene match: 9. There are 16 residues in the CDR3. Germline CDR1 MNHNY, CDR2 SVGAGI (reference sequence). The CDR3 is CASSSSNQGANSPLHF. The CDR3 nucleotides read TGTGCCAGCAGTTCGTCCAATCAGGGGGCCAATTCACCCCTCCACTTT.

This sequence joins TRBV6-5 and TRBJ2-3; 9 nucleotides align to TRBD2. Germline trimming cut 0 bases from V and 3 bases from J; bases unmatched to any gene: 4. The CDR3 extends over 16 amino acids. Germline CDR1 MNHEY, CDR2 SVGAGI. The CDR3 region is CASSYSGGLATDTQYF. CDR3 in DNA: TGTGCCAGCAGTTACTCGGGGGGACTAGCTACAGATACGCAGTATTTT.

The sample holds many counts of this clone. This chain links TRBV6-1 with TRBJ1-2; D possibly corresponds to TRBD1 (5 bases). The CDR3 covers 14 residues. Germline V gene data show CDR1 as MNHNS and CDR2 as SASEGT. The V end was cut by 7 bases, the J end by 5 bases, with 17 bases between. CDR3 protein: CASTDQGGGYGYTF. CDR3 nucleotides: TGTGCCAGCACTGACCAGGGAGGCGGATATGGCTACACCTTC.

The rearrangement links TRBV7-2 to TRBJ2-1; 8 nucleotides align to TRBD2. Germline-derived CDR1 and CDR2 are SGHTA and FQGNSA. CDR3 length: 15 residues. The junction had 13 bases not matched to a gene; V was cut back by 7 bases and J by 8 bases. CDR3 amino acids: CASNYPSAGGHEQFF. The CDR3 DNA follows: TGTGCCAGCAACTATCCTTCGGCGGGGGGACATGAGCAGTTCTTC.

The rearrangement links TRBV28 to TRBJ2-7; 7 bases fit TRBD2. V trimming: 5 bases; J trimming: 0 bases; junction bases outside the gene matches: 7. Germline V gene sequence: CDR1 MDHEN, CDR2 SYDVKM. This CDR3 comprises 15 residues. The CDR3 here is CASSGRGLSSYEQYF. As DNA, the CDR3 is TGTGCCAGCAGTGGGAGGGGCCTTTCCTCCTACGAGCAGTACTTC.

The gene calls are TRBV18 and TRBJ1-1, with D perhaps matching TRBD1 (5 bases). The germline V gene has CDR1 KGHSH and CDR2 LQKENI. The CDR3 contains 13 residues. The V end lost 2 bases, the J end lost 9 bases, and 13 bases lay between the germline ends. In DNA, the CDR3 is TGTGCCAGCTCACCAACAGGCCACGGCCAAGCTTTCTTT. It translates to CASSPTGHGQAFF.

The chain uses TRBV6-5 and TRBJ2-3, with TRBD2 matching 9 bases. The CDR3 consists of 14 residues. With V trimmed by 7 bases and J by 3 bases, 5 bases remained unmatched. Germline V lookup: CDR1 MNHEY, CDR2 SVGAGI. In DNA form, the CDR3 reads TGTGCCAGCACCTGGACTAGCGATACAGATACGCAGTATTTT. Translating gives CASTWTSDTDTQYF.

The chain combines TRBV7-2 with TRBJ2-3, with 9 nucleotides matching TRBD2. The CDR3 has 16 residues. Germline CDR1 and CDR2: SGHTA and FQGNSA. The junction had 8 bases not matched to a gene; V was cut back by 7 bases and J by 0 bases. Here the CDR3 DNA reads TGTGCCAGCATAGCGGGGGCCCTAACTAGCACAGATACGCAGTATTTT. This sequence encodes CASIAGALTSTDTQYF.

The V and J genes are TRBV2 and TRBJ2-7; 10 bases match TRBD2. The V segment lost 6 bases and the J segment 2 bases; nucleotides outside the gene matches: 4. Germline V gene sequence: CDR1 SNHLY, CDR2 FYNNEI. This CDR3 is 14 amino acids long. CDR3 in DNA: TGTGCCAGCAGCGGACTAGCGGAGACCTACGAGCAGTACTTC. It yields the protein CASSGLAETYEQYF.